Following are 8 T cell receptor beta chains from one sample sequenced in a study of CD8+CD57+ T cells in acquired aplastic anemia. The use of genomic DNA as template underpinned the TCR beta VDJ and CDR3 profiling. TCRdb processed the reads anew with MiXCR; each CDR3 protein has one entry. The sample holds approximately 470,000 distinct CDR3 sequences, roughly 34% seen once. Sequencing involved patients with CD8+CD57+ cell expansion previously shown by flow cytometry. The sample was sorted CD4+, CD8+, or CD8+CD57+ T cells (not recorded which) from PBMCs. These receptor sequences come from a human donor with aplastic anemia.

This clonotype has a single count. The J gene is TRBJ1-2, the V gene TRBV6-5; D unresolved. Germline V CDR1 and CDR2: MNHEY, SVGAGI. V was shortened by 2 bases and J by 2 bases, with 6 bases between the two germline ends. This CDR3 has 13 residues. CDR3 residues: CASSYTKNYGYTF. In nucleotides, the CDR3 is TGTGCCAGCAGTTACACGAAGAACTATGGCTACACCTTC.

This clonotype is a singleton in its sample. J is TRBJ2-2 and V is TRBV6-5, with D unresolved. V was pared by 4 bases and J by 3 bases, with 6 bases between. The CDR3 is made up of 13 amino acids. Germline assignment: CDR1 MNHEY and CDR2 SVGAGI. CDR3 region: CASSSTDTGELFF. CDR3 coding DNA: TGTGCCAGCAGTTCGACGGACACCGGGGAGCTGTTTTTT.

This clonotype has ten or more counts. The CDR3 DNA is TGTGCCACCAGTGGAGGCACAGATACGCAGTATTTT. This translates into CATSGGTDTQYF. The chain recombines TRBV24-1 with TRBJ2-3; no clear D. In germline, CDR1 is KGHDR, CDR2 SFDVKD. Trimming left V 5 bases short and J 1 base short, with 3 bases between. The CDR3 runs to 12 residues.

V and J are TRBV10-3 and TRBJ1-1, with D possibly being TRBD1 (5 bases). The CDR3 is made up of 13 amino acids. Trimming removed 11 bases from V and 1 base from J, with 14 bases in between. Germline loops: CDR1 ENHRY, CDR2 SYGVKD. The CDR3 nucleotides read TGTGCCTTTAGGGACGAAGGGAACACTGAAGCTTTCTTT. Its protein product is CAFRDEGNTEAFF.

Details on this clonotype: A junction end diverges from the germline sequence, so it may reflect a read error. V is TRBV10-2 and J is TRBJ2-7; D is unresolved. Germline CDR1 and CDR2: WSHSY and SAAADI. The CDR3 contains 13 residues. The CDR3 reads CASSITDSYERYF. The CDR3 DNA reads TGCGCCAGCAGTATCACAGACTCCTACGAGCGGTACTTC.

The chain links TRBV9 to TRBJ2-7; TRBD2 matches 7 bases. The J call is doubtful: the DNA matches TRBJ2-1 better. Germline-derived CDR1 and CDR2 are SGDLS and YYNGEE. There are 15 residues in the CDR3. CDR3 nucleotide sequence: TGTGCCAGCAGCGTGGGAGGGGTTTCGCAGGACGAGCAGTTCTTC. Its protein is CASSVGGVSQDEQFF.

The V call is TRBV3-1, the J call TRBJ2-3; the D is unclear. There are 13 residues in the CDR3. The germline gives CDR1 LGHDT, CDR2 YNNKEL (reference sequence). V lost 0 bases, J lost 7 bases, and 8 bases lay in between. The CDR3 here is CASSQEIRNTQYF. The DNA of the CDR3 is TGTGCCAGCAGCCAAGAAATAAGAAATACGCAGTATTTT.

The chain recombines TRBV11-2 with TRBJ2-3, with TRBD2 matching 13 bases. The V gene's germline CDR1 is SGHAT and CDR2 FQNNGV. The junction had 11 bases not matched to a gene; V was cut back by 5 bases and J by 3 bases. The CDR3 consists of 18 residues. In nucleotides, the CDR3 is TGTGCCAGCAGCCTACTAGGCGGACTAGCGGGGGTGACAGATACGCAGTATTTT. This codes for CASSLLGGLAGVTDTQYF.